The text below deals with one T cell receptor beta chain. The target of this receptor is not known. It has no much larger one-base neighbor in the sample; base qualities were not kept. This entry is derived from a study of cytomegalovirus exposure and HLA in healthy donors (dated by TCRdb to the late 2010s). About the full investigation: An earlier analysis of roughly 500 of the donors reported 276 Gb of sequence data and 117 million unique TCR beta sequences obtained from approximately 180 million T cells. An early release covering 550 to 650 HLA-typed donors comprised approximately 290 gigabases of sequencing data and about 90 million unique TCR sequences. Among the roughly 400 genotyped donors, 81% belonged to the genetic ancestry cluster associated with self-reported Caucasian donors. The study was designed to test whether signatures of past pathogen exposure could be identified by cataloging public T cell receptors. The T cell repertoires of under 750 subjects were profiled by immunosequencing and related to cytomegalovirus serostatus. A separate validation cohort of roughly 130 different subjects was used in addition to the 666-subject first cohort. To predict cytomegalovirus infection status, the study combined high-throughput TCR immunosequencing, statistical association of individual TCRs with disease status, and machine learning. A later analysis re-analyzed previously published TCR beta repertoires from about 600 donors and added high-resolution HLA genotyping to study TCR occurrence patterns. Rather than using new phenotypic data, the later analysis identified candidate immune exposures from TCR beta sequences and from how often those sequences occurred across donors. In an earlier analysis of around 540 of the donors, high-throughput TCR beta sequencing was used to judge whether each TCR beta V gene segment behaved as functional or pseudogenic. Donor age, sex, ethnicity and CMV serostatus were compiled together with the repertoire data. In a later genetic analysis, genome-wide SNP genotypes for about 65% of the 666 donors were used, and that subset was treated as a discovery cohort. All discovery cohort repertoires had been generated using a single sequencing platform. HLA typing included class I and class II loci at four-digit resolution. Typing coverage varied by locus: roughly 629-640 donors for A, B, C, DRB1 and DQB1; approximately 500 for DQA1; 606 for DPA1; fewer than 480 for DPB1. Because of strong linkage in the cohort, roughly five DR-DQ haplotypes were treated as single units for association and clustering. Among a few hundred genotyped donors of the cohort, an average of approximately 240,000 unique TCR beta nucleotide sequences were sequenced per donor, 15% to 20% of them non-productive.

The investigation overall reported the following: Because some donors lacked HLA typing at each locus, the association tests relied only on the typed subset. In a later analysis, HLA-associated TCR beta chains were found to be more clonally expanded and to have lower generation probabilities than equally common non-associated chains. Most TCR sequences were seen in very few donors, while some public TCRs were found in many individuals. The presence/absence analyses assumed that sequencing depth was roughly uniform across donors, and that assumption may not be true. Cytomegalovirus status was reported to be diagnosed by the classifier with high specificity and sensitivity in both the original and validation cohorts. The only immune exposure information available for the cohort was CMV serostatus. A few of the identified cytomegalovirus-associated TCR beta chains were confirmed in vitro to be specific for cytomegalovirus antigens. The cohort was sequenced for TCR beta chains only, and without alpha or paired-chain data the features that could be detected were limited. The sequencing pipeline was judged likely to have produced a cluster of highly shared sequence variants as a technical artifact. The authors suggested that the approach could potentially be generalized to other disease states and immunological phenotypes. The study listed over 150 TCR beta chains as associated with cytomegalovirus. V-gene and J-gene trimming of TCR beta chains was associated with a missense DCLRE1C variant in a later genetic analysis, and the association was replicated in an independent cohort. Specific HLA alleles were associated with 16,951 TCR beta sequences at a false discovery rate of 0.05 in a later analysis. Correlated functional status among segregating V segments might reflect linkage disequilibrium, but an unknown experimental factor could not be ruled out. In an earlier analysis of 587 of the donors, most TCR beta V segments appeared in productive rearrangements about 90% or about 30% of the time, broadly matching IMGT annotations. Around 16 rarely observed V segments, including chromosome 9 orphons, were excluded from the earlier analysis of about 600 of the donors because counts were too low. According to a later analysis, parvovirus B19, influenza, CMV and Epstein-Barr virus appeared linked to several top co-occurrence clusters. A later analysis found that TCR association rates varied across HLA loci, with DRB1 alleles showing the most associated TCRs and HLA-C alleles the fewest. Most CMV-associated TCR beta chains appeared to be HLA-restricted in a later analysis, and the HLA associations seemed to be driven largely by CMV exposure. Strong co-occurrence of HLA alleles, especially DR and DQ, made assigning TCR associations to individual alleles difficult. Compared with the roughly 670-donor mean, donors in an Asian-associated ancestry cluster had fewer N-insertions in productive TCRs, according to a later genetic analysis. Some IMGT-functional V segments, including TRBV6-2 and TRBV6-3, could not be distinguished by the 87-base-pair reads and were therefore excluded. A further reported finding was that TCR beta sequences accurately predicted the HLA-A and HLA-B alleles for most subjects in the first cohort.

The CDR3 contains 15 residues, cysteine and phenylalanine counted. The retained sequence is limited to the CDR3, 45 bases, with the frame set at the first base. Taken from the germline V gene, the CDR1 and CDR2 loops are SGHRS and YFSETQ. V gives up 4 bases and J gives up 0 bases, and the segment between their germline ends measures 14 bases. The cohort consisted of more than 650 healthy bone marrow donors. At the time of sampling, every cohort member was nominally healthy, though immune exposures that went unrecorded were likely present. The donor was CMV seropositive and belonged to the group of 250 to 350 seropositive cohort members. Every donor gave a peripheral blood sample, and the peripheral blood mononuclear cells from that sample were used for TCR beta sequencing. Genomic DNA was extracted from the blood cell samples with the Qiagen DNeasy Blood Extraction Kit. Libraries were prepared through the immunoSEQ multiplex PCR assay. A mixture of 60 forward primers for TCR Vbeta segments and 13 reverse primers for TCR Jbeta segments was used in the multiplex PCR. Amplification of the CDR3 region of rearranged TCR beta genes was performed with a multiplex PCR assay on genomic DNA. The amplified TCR beta libraries were sequenced on the Illumina HiSeq System as 87-base-pair reads. Per the original workflow: In a later analysis, 70 million to 95 million unique TCR beta chains were counted across the 650 to 750 repertoires, and roughly 10 million of these chains were shared by at least two donors. To remove PCR and sequencing errors, raw reads were error-corrected and collapsed into unique sequences using a nearest-neighbor algorithm that merged closely related sequences. V, D and J gene segments were assigned by aligning CDR3 sequences to IMGT reference sequences. For a sequence to be retained, a match of at least six nucleotides to both a V gene segment and a J gene segment was required. Rearrangements were called productive when the CDR3 lacked stop codons and stayed in frame with V and J; all others were non-productive. CDR3 was defined by IMGT convention, running from the second conserved V-encoded cysteine to the conserved J-encoded phenylalanine. The earlier analysis of 550 to 650 of the donors excluded any sequence lacking an unambiguous match to a single V gene segment. In an earlier analysis of a few hundred of the donors, a V segment was called functional when productive rearrangements were above 56.7%, and segregating when the standard deviation between donors exceeded 5%. To diagnose cytomegalovirus status from the catalog of TCR beta chain sequences, a statistical classification framework was built. In a later analysis, V and J genes were assigned by comparing TCR nucleotide sequences against IMGT/GENE-DB human TR gene sequences. A later analysis assigned CDR3 sequences and most-parsimonious VDJ recombination scenarios with the TCRdist pipeline. In a later analysis, each TCR beta chain was defined by its CDR3 amino acid sequence together with its V-gene family, and reads lacking a unique V-gene family were excluded. To address suspected cross-contamination and a sequencing artifact, a later analysis removed approximately 590 highly shared, low-generation-probability nucleotide sequences. For each public chain, a later analysis derived a clonal expansion index from normalized ranks of inferred template counts within each repertoire. Generation probabilities in a later analysis came from a VDJ recombination model fitted to out-of-frame rearrangements, and those results were checked against IGoR. In a later analysis, hypergeometric tests were used to score TCR-TCR, TCR-HLA and TCR-CMV co-occurrence, with a repertoire-size bias correction applied to TCR pairs. A later analysis estimated false discovery rates by permuting HLA or CMV assignments 20 times. A later analysis grouped co-occurring TCRs with DBSCAN, adding TCRdist sequence similarity when clustering within HLA-allele-positive subsets. For co-occurrence clustering, repertoires with fewer than 30,000 or more than 120,000 public chains were excluded, along with five or six repertoires with anomalous nucleotide sharing. In its TCRdb copy, this immuneACCESS table keeps in-frame sequences only and misses some clones. Where compared with another copy, unresolved V genes explain less than half of these, and the others have no known cause. V, J and clone size were drawn from that table, and D and trimming were deduced from the DNA. This sample gives around 150,000 clones in total; around four fifths of them show up just once. The top ten constitute around 1.5% of the sample.

The receptor was isolated from a man younger than 40 in good health and CMV-seropositive. The sequenced material came from PBMCs. The V and J segments used are TRBV5-1 and TRBJ2-7; no D segment can be confidently identified. The nucleotides read TGCGCCAGCAGCCTGAGCTACTTCGGCTCCTACGAGCAGTACTTC. This codes for CASSLSYFGSYEQYF.